Described below is a single T cell receptor beta chain sequence and its context. The data stem from a study of shared T cell receptors in the human thymus. The CDR3 sequence is 13 residues long. Germline V gene lookup returns CDR1 SGHAT and CDR2 FQNNGV. The germline V and J ends were trimmed by 0 bases and 4 bases, with 6 bases remaining between them. Data came from immunoSEQ multiplex PCR; TCRdb stores just in-frame clones and leaves some out. Altogether some 640,000 clones are present, over 75% being singletons, with the ten largest covering more than 0.009%. The same sample was also used in a study of human thymus T cells. As that report states: Those donating were healthy Finnish infants in corrective surgery for congenital heart defects. Resections obtained during corrective heart surgery supplied the thymus tissue. Usage of V and J genes appeared biased in thymic and blood repertoires. Unrelated people showed highly overlapping thymic repertoires, related research reported.

The sequence derives from a boy in the first two years of life with a congenital heart defect. The sequenced material came from thymocytes. The V gene is TRBV11-2, the J gene TRBJ1-1; D not resolved. The CDR3 loop is CASSLELITEAFF. CDR3 coding DNA: TGTGCCAGCAGCTTAGAACTGATCACTGAAGCTTTCTTT.